A selection of T cell receptor beta chains follows, all from one sample in a study of CD8 T cells in ankylosing spondylitis. MiXCR, run by TCRdb on the 5' RACE reads, gives a single entry per CDR3 protein. Of 150,000 to 200,000 distinct CDR3 sequences detected, 18% appear once; the ten largest clones hold approximately 4.3%. Sequencing was done on a sample of blood, either unsorted or a sorted T cell fraction (not recorded which). Receptor source: a male donor under 30 with ankylosing spondylitis or in good health (not recorded which). CDR3s include the opening cysteine and the closing phenylalanine or tryptophan. D genes are given only for firm matches. A row's size may be missing; if present it is once, few, many or a size class.

TRBJ2-7	many	TRBD2	TRBV7-2	CASSLYGLAGSEQYF	TGTGCCAGCAGCTTATACGGACTAGCGGGAAGCGAGCAGTACTTC
TRBJ1-4	many	.	TRBV12-3/TRBV12-4	CASSLGGEKLFF	TGTGCCAGCAGTTTAGGAGGTGAAAAACTGTTTTTT
TRBJ1-5	.	.	TRBV20-1	CSAPRPGSNQPQHF	TGCAGTGCCCCGAGGCCGGGTAGCAATCAGCCCCAGCATTTT
TRBJ2-5	many	TRBD2	TRBV5-1	CASSSREGGETQYF	TGCGCCAGCAGCTCCCGGGAGGGGGGAGAGACCCAGTACTTC
TRBJ2-1	.	.	TRBV24-1	CATSDFVATGRKGEGEQFF	TGTGCCACCAGTGATTTCGTCGCGACAGGGAGGAAAGGGGAAGGTGAGCAGTTCTTC
TRBJ2-4	many	.	TRBV24-1	CATSDPGGSENIQYF	TGTGCCACCAGTGACCCCGGAGGGAGCGAAAACATTCAGTACTTC
TRBJ2-2	.	.	TRBV6-5	CASSYSGGRTGELFF	TGTGCCAGCAGTTACTCGGGGGGTAGGACCGGGGAGCTGTTTTTT
TRBJ2-7	.	.	TRBV24-1	CATSGAPAHEQYF	TGTGCCACCAGTGGAGCCCCAGCACACGAGCAGTACTTC
TRBJ2-7	many	.	TRBV12-3/TRBV12-4	CASSPNTGEGTRGPYEQYF	TGTGCCAGCAGTCCCAATACAGGGGAAGGGACGCGGGGACCCTACGAGCAGTACTTC
TRBJ2-1	many	.	TRBV12-3/TRBV12-4	CASSLRGAYNEQFF	TGTGCCAGCAGTTTAAGAGGAGCGTACAATGAGCAGTTCTTC
TRBJ2-1	.	.	TRBV4-2	CASSQSTAAPYNEQFF	TGTGCCAGCAGCCAATCGACAGCGGCGCCCTACAATGAGCAGTTCTTC
TRBJ2-1	many	.	TRBV5-1	CASSLASERDRQFF	TGCGCCAGCAGCTTGGCGTCCGAGAGGGATCGGCAGTTCTTC
TRBJ2-5	.	TRBD2	TRBV28	CASSSSGRNQETQYF	TGTGCCAGCAGTTCTAGCGGGAGGAACCAAGAGACCCAGTACTTC
TRBJ2-1	.	.	TRBV23-1	CASSQSQREPFYNEQFF	TGCGCCAGCAGTCAATCACAACGGGAGCCTTTCTACAATGAGCAGTTCTTC
TRBJ2-5	many	.	TRBV12-3/TRBV12-4	CASSFSDQETQYF	TGTGCCAGCAGTTTTTCAGACCAAGAGACCCAGTACTTC
TRBJ1-1	many	.	TRBV18	CASSPPPARNTEAFF	TGTGCCAGCTCACCACCTCCAGCGAGGAACACTGAAGCTTTCTTT
TRBJ1-3	many	TRBD1	TRBV6-4	CASSPPKDDREGKSGNTIYF	TGTGCCAGCAGCCCGCCCAAAGACGACAGGGAGGGGAAATCTGGAAACACCATATATTTT
TRBJ2-4	many	TRBD1	TRBV27	CASSLGTGRILAKNIQYF	TGTGCCAGCAGTTTGGGGACAGGGCGTATCCTAGCCAAAAACATTCAGTACTTC
TRBJ2-3	.	.	TRBV20-1	CSASKGDFTDTQYF	TGCAGTGCGTCCAAAGGGGACTTCACAGATACGCAGTATTTT
TRBJ2-3	many	TRBD1	TRBV5-5	CASRLQGASTDTQYF	TGTGCCAGCAGGCTGCAGGGGGCGAGTACAGATACGCAGTATTTT
TRBJ2-1	few	.	TRBV7-2	CASSLLTFYPNEQFF	TGTGCCAGCAGCTTATTGACTTTTTACCCCAATGAGCAGTTCTTC
TRBJ1-5	many	.	TRBV12-3/TRBV12-4	CASSPDRRPDSNQPQHF	TGTGCCAGCAGTCCGGACCGAAGGCCGGATAGCAATCAGCCCCAGCATTTT
TRBJ2-1	many	.	TRBV20-1	CSASLGRGDEQFF	TGCAGTGCTAGTCTCGGACGGGGAGATGAGCAGTTCTTC
TRBJ2-3	many	.	TRBV5-1	CASSLEAVSTDTQYF	TGCGCCAGCAGCTTGGAGGCCGTTAGCACAGATACGCAGTATTTT
TRBJ2-2	.	.	TRBV28	CASSLALASTGELFF	TGTGCCAGCAGTTTGGCTCTAGCCAGCACCGGGGAGCTGTTTTTT
TRBJ2-3	.	.	TRBV5-1	CASSRGRADTDTQYF	TGCGCCAGCAGCCGGGGGCGGGCGGACACAGATACGCAGTATTTT
TRBJ2-1	many	.	TRBV24-1	CATSDPRTVRRDEQFF	TGTGCCACCAGTGATCCCCGGACGGTAAGGAGGGATGAGCAGTTCTTC
TRBJ2-2	many	.	TRBV15	CATSRDWGELFF	TGTGCCACCAGCAGAGATTGGGGGGAGCTGTTTTTT
TRBJ1-1	many	.	TRBV19	CASSPEMGSEAFF	TGTGCCAGTAGCCCAGAAATGGGATCCGAAGCTTTCTTT
TRBJ2-2	many	.	TRBV14	CASSQFSPAGELFF	TGTGCCAGCAGCCAGTTCTCCCCGGCCGGGGAGCTGTTTTTT
TRBJ2-1	many	.	TRBV9	CASSEGPSSLNEQFF	TGTGCCAGCAGCGAGGGACCTAGTAGTTTAAATGAGCAGTTCTTC
TRBJ2-7	many	TRBD1	TRBV30	CAGDRGYEQYF	TGTGCCGGGGACAGGGGATACGAGCAGTACTTC
TRBJ1-6	many	.	TRBV2	CASVPSSYNSPLHF	TGTGCCAGCGTCCCCAGCTCCTATAATTCACCCCTCCACTTT
TRBJ2-7	many	.	TRBV7-9	CASGPPPAGLSYEQYF	TGTGCCAGCGGGCCCCCCCCCGCGGGATTATCCTACGAGCAGTACTTC
TRBJ2-5	many	.	TRBV11-2	CASSLVVEETQYF	TGTGCCAGCAGCTTAGTGGTGGAAGAGACCCAGTACTTC
TRBJ2-1	many	TRBD2	TRBV30	CAWTPGLAQGNEQFF	TGTGCCTGGACCCCAGGACTAGCACAGGGCAATGAGCAGTTCTTC
TRBJ1-1	few	.	TRBV30	CAWRNRATTEAFF	TGTGCCTGGAGAAACAGGGCGACTACTGAAGCTTTCTTT
TRBJ1-6	few	TRBD1	TRBV6-5	CGSGQVNSPLHF	TGTGGGAGTGGACAGGTGAATTCACCCCTCCACTTT
TRBJ2-5	many	.	TRBV5-1	CASSREGLVGETQYF	TGCGCCAGCAGCCGCGAGGGTCTAGTCGGAGAGACCCAGTACTTC
TRBJ1-1	few	.	TRBV7-6	CASSPREGLGAFF	TGTGCCAGCAGCCCCCGGGAGGGGTTGGGAGCTTTCTTT
TRBJ2-7	.	TRBD2	TRBV9	CASPFATSGSYEQYF	TGTGCCAGCCCCTTTGCGACTAGCGGGTCCTACGAGCAGTACTTC
TRBJ1-2	many	TRBD1	TRBV6-5	CASSSPGTGGNYGYTF	TGTGCCAGCAGTTCCCCCGGGACAGGGGGTAACTATGGCTACACCTTC